The entry below gives a single T cell receptor (beta chain) sequence along with its context. The data stem from a study of cytomegalovirus exposure and HLA in healthy donors. Vbeta (60) and Jbeta (13) primers were used in the PCR. The method was immunoSEQ multiplex PCR; TCRdb's version includes in-frame clones alone and lacks a portion of them. The sample has under 200,000 clones; roughly 72% are singletons. CDR1 and CDR2 (germline): ENHRY, SYGVKD. CDR3 length: 16 amino acids. The V segment lost 0 bases and the J segment 6 bases; nucleotides outside the gene matches: 6. The chain uses TRBV10-3 and TRBJ1-5; 9 positions agree with TRBD1. Input material: PBMCs. This sequence originates from a woman aged 30 to 39 in good health and CMV-seropositive. CDR3 bases: TGTGCCATCAGTGAGTCAGGGAACAGGGGGCTTCAGCCCCAGCATTTT. It yields the protein CAISESGNRGLQPQHF.